The clone carrying this T cell receptor beta chain was seen a few times. As yet, its antigen is unknown. Amplified TCR beta CDR3 regions derived from RNA transcripts. Carried out on the TCR CDR3, a first-round RT-PCR used the HTBI primer set. TCRdb independently ran MiXCR on the multiplex PCR reads; one entry per CDR3 protein. The table includes hundreds of thousands of distinct CDR3 sequences, 15% to 20% detected once. The study left out patients who had uncontrolled infection, other autoimmune disease, pregnancy or lactation. The PBMCs were taken from around 10 ml of fresh peripheral blood. Germline V lookup: CDR1 SGHTA, CDR2 FQGNSA. V was pared by 3 bases and J by 4 bases, with 7 bases of the junction left unmatched. CDR3 length: 16 residues. The data derive from a study of T cells in Graves' hyperthyroidism and ophthalmopathy. Regarding the study as a whole: It was a median about 7.1 months before onset that the model predicted ophthalmopathy.

The rearrangement links TRBV7-2 to TRBJ2-3, with 10 bases matching TRBD2. Sequenced material: blood. The receptor's source is a woman aged 45-65 years with Graves' hyperthyroidism that later progressed to Graves' ophthalmopathy. As DNA, the CDR3 is TGTGCCAGCAGCTTGCAAAGCGGGGGGGCCCCAGATACGCAGTATTTT. It yields the protein CASSLQSGGAPDTQYF. Using reference TRBV7-2 and TRBJ2-3 for the parts outside the CDR3, the full variable domain is GAGVSQSPSNKVTEKGKDVELRCDPISGHTALYWYRQSLGQGLEFLIYFQGNSAPDKSGLPSDRFSAERTGGSVSTLTIQRTQQEDSAVYLCASSLQSGGAPDTQYFGPGTRLTVL.